This TCR beta chain was found in a study of Graves' ophthalmopathy and Graves' hyperthyroidism. V gave up 0 bases and J gave up 0 bases, with 19 bases separating them. The CDR3 has 18 amino acids. The germline V gene encodes CDR1 SGHNT and CDR2 YYREEE (reference sequence). CDR3 regions of TCR beta were amplified from RNA transcripts. HTBI primers were used in a first-round RT-PCR, which preceded a second-round multiplex PCR. TCRdb reprocessed the multiplex PCR reads with MiXCR, giving one entry per CDR3 protein. Of 170,000 or so distinct CDR3 sequences in the sample, 30% to 45% were seen once. This TCR derives from a woman aged 40-49 years with Graves' ophthalmopathy. The sequenced sample was peripheral blood. The J gene is TRBJ2-7, the V gene TRBV5-4; tentative D call: TRBD1 (6 bases). CDR3 region: CASSLASSRGTSSYEQYF. In DNA, the CDR3 is TGTGCCAGCAGCTTGGCATCCTCCAGGGGTACTAGCTCCTACGAGCAGTACTTC.